This T cell receptor beta chain was recovered during a study of a mutant IDH1 vaccine in newly diagnosed glioma. Here immunoSEQ multiplex PCR was the method, and the copy in TCRdb shows in-frame clones only, minus some. Of around 50,000 clones listed, 65% to 85% are singletons. As for time point: week 47, end of study. All doses held 300 ug of mutant IDH1 20-mer peptide, with topical imiquimod. Concerning this clone itself: Its antigen is not known.

V shed 3 bases and J shed 5 bases, with 24 bases lying between them. Germline assignment: CDR1 MDHEN and CDR2 SYDVKM. This CDR3 is built from 18 residues. Here the sequenced sample was PBMCs, taken from a glioma patient whose treatment included an IDH1 peptide vaccine. The V gene is TRBV28, the J gene TRBJ2-3; D is ambiguous. The receptor's source is a woman aged 25 to 39 with glioma. Some clones in this sample may be carry-over from other donors' samples. This chain's CDR3 is CASSFLNFLDGDQDTQYF. The CDR3 nucleotides read TGTGCCAGCAGTTTCTTGAACTTCTTGGACGGAGACCAAGATACGCAGTATTTT.